This T cell receptor (beta chain) was captured by sequencing in a study of OX40 agonist ivuxolimab in advanced cancers. Study outcomes and limitations: Clones of CD4+ and CD8+ blood T cells grew by week 6 at doses of 0.1 to 3.0 mg/kg.

Assay used: immunoSEQ multiplex PCR; TCRdb lists only in-frame clones, some missing. The sample has fewer than 75,000 clones; 80% are singletons. On this clone itself: The target antigen is unknown.

V dropped 1 base and J dropped 4 bases, with 14 bases sitting between them. Germline lookup yields CDR1 SGHRS and CDR2 YFSETQ. This CDR3 is 15 amino acids long. The rearrangement joins TRBV5-1 to TRBJ2-5; possibly TRBD1 or TRBD2 for D (6 bases each). This sequence originates from an adult with an advanced solid tumor such as melanoma, head and neck, liver or kidney cancer. The sequences come from CD4+ or CD8+ T cells sorted from blood, collected in a trial of the OX40 agonist ivuxolimab. The CDR3 nucleotides read TGCGCCAGCAGCTTGATCCCGGGGGCCCCAGAGACCCAGTACTTC. It yields the protein CASSLIPGAPETQYF.